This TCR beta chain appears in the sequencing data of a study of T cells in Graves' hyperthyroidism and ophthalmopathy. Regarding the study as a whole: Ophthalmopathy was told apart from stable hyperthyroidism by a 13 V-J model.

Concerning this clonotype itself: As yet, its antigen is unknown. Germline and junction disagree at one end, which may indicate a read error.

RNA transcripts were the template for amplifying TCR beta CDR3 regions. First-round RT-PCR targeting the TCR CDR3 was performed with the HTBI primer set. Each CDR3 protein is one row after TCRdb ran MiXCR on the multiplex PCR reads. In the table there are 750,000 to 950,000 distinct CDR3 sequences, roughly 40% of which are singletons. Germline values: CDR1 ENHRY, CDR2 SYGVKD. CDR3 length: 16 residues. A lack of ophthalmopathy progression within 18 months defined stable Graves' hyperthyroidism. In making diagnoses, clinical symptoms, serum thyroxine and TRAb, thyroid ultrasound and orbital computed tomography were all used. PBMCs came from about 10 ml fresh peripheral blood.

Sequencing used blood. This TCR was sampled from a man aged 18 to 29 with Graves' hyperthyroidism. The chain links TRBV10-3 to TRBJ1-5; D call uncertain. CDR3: CASSVWDREGNQPQHF. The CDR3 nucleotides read TGTGCCAGCAGTGTATGGGATAGGGAGGGCAATCAGCCCCAGCATTTT.